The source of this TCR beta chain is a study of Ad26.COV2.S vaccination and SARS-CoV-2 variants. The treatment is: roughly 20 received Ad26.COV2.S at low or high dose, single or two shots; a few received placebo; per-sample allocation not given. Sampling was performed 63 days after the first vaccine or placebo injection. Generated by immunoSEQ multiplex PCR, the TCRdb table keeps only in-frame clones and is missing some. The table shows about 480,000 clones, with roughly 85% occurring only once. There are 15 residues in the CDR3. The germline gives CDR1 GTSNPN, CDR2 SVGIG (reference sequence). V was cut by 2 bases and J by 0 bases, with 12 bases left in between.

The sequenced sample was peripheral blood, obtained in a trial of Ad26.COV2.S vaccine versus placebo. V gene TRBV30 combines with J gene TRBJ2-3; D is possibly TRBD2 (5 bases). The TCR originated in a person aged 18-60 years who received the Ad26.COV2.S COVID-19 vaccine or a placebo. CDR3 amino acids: CAWSTGTRSTDTQYF. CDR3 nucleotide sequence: TGTGCCTGGAGTACGGGAACAAGGAGCACAGATACGCAGTATTTT.